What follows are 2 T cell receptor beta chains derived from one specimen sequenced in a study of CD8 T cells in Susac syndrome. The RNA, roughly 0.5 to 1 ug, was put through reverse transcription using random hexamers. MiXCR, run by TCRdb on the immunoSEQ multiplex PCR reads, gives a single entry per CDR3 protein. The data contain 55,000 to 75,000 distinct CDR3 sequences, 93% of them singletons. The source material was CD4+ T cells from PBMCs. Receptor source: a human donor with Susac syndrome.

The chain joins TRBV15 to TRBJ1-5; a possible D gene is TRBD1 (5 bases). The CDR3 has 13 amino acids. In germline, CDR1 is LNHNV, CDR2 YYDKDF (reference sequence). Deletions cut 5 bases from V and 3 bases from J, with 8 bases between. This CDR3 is CATSRGNNQPQHF. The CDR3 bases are TGTGCCACCAGCCGGGGGAACAATCAGCCCCAGCATTTT. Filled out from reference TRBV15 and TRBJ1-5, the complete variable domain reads DAMVIQNPRYQVTQFGKPVTLSCSQTLNHNVMYWYQQKSSQAPKLLFHYYDKDFNNEADTPDNFQSRRPNTSFCFLDIRSPGLGDTAMYLCATSRGNNQPQHFGDGTRLSIL.

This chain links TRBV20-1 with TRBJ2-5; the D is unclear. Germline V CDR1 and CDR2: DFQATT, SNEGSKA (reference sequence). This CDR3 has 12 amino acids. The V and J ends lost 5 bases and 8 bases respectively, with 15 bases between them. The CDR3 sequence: CSAYGPGRTQYF. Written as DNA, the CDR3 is TGCAGTGCTTACGGACCGGGCCGAACCCAGTACTTC.